This entry is about one TCR beta chain. What it recognizes is unknown. The same CDR3 also results from other DNA sequences found in this sample. This sample is drawn from a study of CD8+ T cells in alopecia areata. Treatment reported: oral pan-JAK inhibitor, 5-10 mg twice daily. TCR sequencing used cDNA made by reverse transcription of extracted RNA. Clones were read by immunoSEQ multiplex PCR, and TCRdb kept only the in-frame ones, dropping some. Of some 170,000 clones detected, 53% appear once; the ten largest clones hold roughly a tenth. Study findings and constraints: Many of the expanded lesional clones endured in scalp and blood while on tofacitinib.

The germline V and J ends were trimmed by 0 bases and 7 bases, with 10 bases remaining between them. The CDR3 is 14 residues long. The germline V gene encodes CDR1 PRHDT and CDR2 FYEKMQ (reference sequence). This TCR was sampled from a human donor with alopecia areata. Sequences were derived from CD8+ T cells sorted from blood, sampled at week 24, from a patient treated with tofacitinib. The chain carries TRBV13 and TRBJ1-5, with a weak D call TRBD1 (6 bases). The CDR3 sequence: CASSLGQGNQPQHF. Here the CDR3 DNA reads TGTGCCAGCAGCTTAGGTCAGGGGAACCAGCCCCAGCATTTT. The full variable domain, completed using reference TRBV13 and TRBJ1-5, is AAGVIQSPRHLIKEKRETATLKCYPIPRHDTVYWYQQGPGQDPQFLISFYEKMQSDKGSIPDRFSAQQFSDYHSELNMSSLELGDSALYFCASSLGQGNQPQHFGDGTRLSIL.